Listed below are T cell receptor beta chains from one sample, sequenced in a study of cytomegalovirus exposure and HLA in healthy donors. Assay: immunoSEQ multiplex PCR; the TCRdb copy retains only in-frame clones and omits some. The table records 200,000 to 300,000 clones, approximately 80% of them present only once. Sequencing was carried out using PBMCs. These receptors all come from a woman between 55 and 75 years old in good health and CMV-seropositive. Each CDR3 is given with its conserved first and last residue. D genes are given only for firm matches. Some rows have no size entry. The others give once, few or many, or a class for an expanded clone.

v_gene	abundance	d_gene	j_gene	CDR3nt	CDR3aa
TRBV5-6	NA	TRBD1	TRBJ1-3	TGTGCCAGCAGCCACGGGACAGGGGGCCATCTGGGAAACACCATATATTTT	CASSHGTGGHLGNTIYF
TRBV5-1	NA	TRBD2	TRBJ2-3	TGCGCCAGCCGACTAGCGTTGGGCACAGATACGCAGTATTTT	CASRLALGTDTQYF
TRBV6-1	NA	NA	TRBJ1-4	TGTGCCAGCAGTGCTGCCCGGGACACAAGGCTGTCAACTAATGAAAAACTGTTTTTT	CASSAARDTRLSTNEKLFF
TRBV29-1	NA	TRBD1	TRBJ2-2	TGCAGCGGGAAGACAGGGGGCGGTAGGTCCGGGGAGCTGTTTTTT	CSGKTGGGRSGELFF
TRBV6-1	NA	TRBD1	TRBJ2-7	TGTGCCAGCAGAGAACGGACAGGGTTTTCCTACGAGCAGTACTTC	CASRERTGFSYEQYF
TRBV5-6	once	NA	TRBJ2-5	TGTGCCAGCAGCCTGACCGGCGGGGCCCAAGAGACCCAGTACTTC	CASSLTGGAQETQYF
TRBV6-1	NA	TRBD1	TRBJ2-7	TGTGCCAGCAGTGGGGACAGGGGGCTCCACGAGCAGTACTTC	CASSGDRGLHEQYF
TRBV11-2	once	TRBD1	TRBJ1-1	TGTGCCAGCAGCTTCCCACAGGGGCGTGAAGCTTTCTTT	CASSFPQGREAFF
TRBV20-1	few	NA	TRBJ2-5	TGCAGTGCGCCTACAGGGGAGACCCAGTACTTC	CSAPTGETQYF
TRBV28	NA	NA	TRBJ1-2	TGTGCCAGCAGTTTCCTTGGCTACACCTTC	CASSFLGYTF
TRBV9	few	NA	TRBJ1-3	TGTGCCAGCAGCGAGACTCCTTTGACCTCTGGAAACACCATATATTTT	CASSETPLTSGNTIYF
TRBV19	NA	NA	TRBJ2-7	TGTGCCAGTCTGGGGGCGGGTGTCGACGAGCAGTACTTC	CASLGAGVDEQYF
TRBV18	NA	NA	TRBJ2-6	TGTGCCAGCCCAACAGGGTCCTCTGGGGCCAACGTCCTGACTTTC	CASPTGSSGANVLTF